This T cell receptor beta chain was observed in a study of CD8+CD57+ T cells in acquired aplastic anemia. Whole-study context: DNA per sorted CD4+ or CD8+ sample ranged roughly 0.17 to 27.4 ug, averaging around 3 ug. Among healthy donors, CD4+ cells averaged roughly 11 million reads. Study-level points and caveats: In common between the patients and the controls were more than 25 CD8+ CDR3 sequences. Patients showed no significant difference from controls in CD8+ Simpson's diversity.

This clonotype is a singleton in its sample. Its cognate antigen is unknown. CDR3 length: 13 amino acids. Germline assignment: CDR1 SGHTA and CDR2 FQGNSA. V was shortened by 0 bases and J by 5 bases, with 7 bases between the two germline ends. The template for TCR beta VDJ and CDR3 sequence profiling was genomic DNA. TCRdb fed the reads into MiXCR, producing one record per CDR3 protein. In the table there are tens of thousands of distinct CDR3 sequences, approximately 46% of which are singletons. The sequence derives from a human donor in good health, serving as a control. This chain uses TRBV7-2 with TRBJ2-5; D remains ambiguous. The material sequenced was sorted CD4+, CD8+, or CD8+CD57+ T cells (not recorded which) from PBMCs. Here the CDR3 reads CASSLAIRETQYF. The CDR3 nucleotides are TGTGCCAGCAGCTTAGCGATTAGGGAGACCCAGTACTTC.